These 8 T cell receptor beta chains were sequenced from one sample in a study of molecular identifiers for immune sequencing clone quantification. One entry per CDR3 protein results from TCRdb running MiXCR on the PCR reads. The sample lists about 640,000 distinct CDR3 sequences, 15% to 20% occurring once. Sequencing input: naive CD8+ T cells from blood, with Jurkat cell RNA spiked in. Subset of the sample: FACS-sorted CD8+CD4-CCR7+CD45RA+ naive T cells. These receptors all stem from a human donor in good health. Some libraries in this study had Jurkat cell RNA spiked in.

This clonotype was seen only once. Being one base from a much bigger clone, this may be a read error. The gene calls are TRBV6-2 or TRBV6-3 and TRBJ2-3; maybe TRBD1 (5 bases). The CDR3 loop spans 13 amino acids. CDR1 is MNHEY and CDR2 is SVGEGT in the germline V gene. The CDR3 region has the DNA TGTGCCAGCAGTTACTGGGGAACAGGTACGCAGTATTTT. It specifies CASSYWGTGTQYF.

In this sample, this clonotype turned up a few times. V gene TRBV7-3 combines with J gene TRBJ2-1, with D uncertain. The V gene lost 2 bases and the J gene lost 6 bases, with 8 bases spanning the gap. The CDR3 extends over 13 amino acids. Germline CDR1 reads SGHTA; CDR2 reads FQGTGA. This CDR3 reads CASSLDFFNEQFF. The CDR3 DNA follows: TGTGCCAGCAGCTTAGACTTTTTCAATGAGCAGTTCTTC.

This clonotype was counted only a few times. V is TRBV3-2 and J is TRBJ1-5. TRBV3-2 is reported as a pseudogene. This CDR3 is 16 amino acids long. The CDR3 DNA reads as TGTGCCAGCAGCCAAGAGTGGCGGCGAAGCAATCAGCCCCAGCATTTT. Translating it yields CASSQEWRRSNQPQHF.

Many counts were recorded for this clonotype. The chain uses TRBV30 and TRBJ1-1; TRBD1 might be the D (6 bases). In germline, CDR1 is GTSNPN, CDR2 SVGIG (reference sequence). V was cut by 4 bases and J by 4 bases, with 19 bases left in between. The CDR3 totals 15 residues. CDR3 sequence reads: CAWTRGAPGFTEAFF. The CDR3 nucleotides read TGTGCCTGGACCCGGGGGGCTCCTGGGTTCACTGAAGCTTTCTTT.

This clonotype was counted at least ten times. The chain joins TRBV7-9 to TRBJ1-2; weak D call: TRBD1 (5 bases). With 5 bases removed from V and 5 bases from J, the gap between germline ends came to 9 bases. The CDR3 has 12 amino acids. Germline CDR1 SEHNR, CDR2 FQNEAQ (reference sequence). The CDR3 loop is CASSLDRYGYTF. The CDR3, as DNA: TGTGCCAGCAGCCTAGACAGATATGGCTACACCTTC.

At least ten counts were recorded for this clonotype. CDR3 DNA sequence: TGTGCCAGCAGCGCATGGGACTACTACACAGATACGCAGTATTTT. Translated, it gives CASSAWDYYTDTQYF. The chain carries TRBV9 and TRBJ2-3; 7 bases map to TRBD2. V lost 3 bases to trimming and J lost 2 bases; unmatched junction nucleotides: 6. Germline V gene lookup returns CDR1 SGDLS and CDR2 YYNGEE. There are 15 residues in the CDR3.

This clonotype has only a few counts. Being one base from a much bigger clone, this may be a read error. The chain combines TRBV6-5 with TRBJ2-1; unclear D gene. This CDR3 comprises 15 residues. Germline values: CDR1 MNHEY, CDR2 SVGAGI. The CDR3 DNA reads as TGTGCCAGCAGACAGACCCCTGCGACCTACAGTGAGCAGTTCTTC. The encoded protein is CASRQTPATYSEQFF.

This clonotype was recorded at least ten times. The chain uses TRBV20-1 and TRBJ1-1, with D uncertain. The V gene's germline CDR1 is DFQATT and CDR2 SNEGSKA (reference sequence). CDR3 length: 14 residues. Trimming removed 6 bases at V and 0 bases at J, with 14 bases between. As DNA, the CDR3 is TGCAGTGCCGACGACTTCTCTCTGAACACTGAAGCTTTCTTT. It yields the protein CSADDFSLNTEAFF.